Listed here are 17 T cell receptor beta chains from one sample, sequenced in a study of PD-L1 blockade in urothelial cancer. Only in-frame clones appear in the TCRdb table, and some are missing; sequencing was by immunoSEQ multiplex PCR. Of 70,000 to 75,000 clones in the sample, roughly 84% are singletons; the top ten hold around a tenth. Time point: pretreatment peripheral blood. This specimen was PBMCs, taken around atezolizumab (anti-PD-L1) treatment. The receptors stem from a woman in her sixties or seventies with urothelial cancer.

This chain joins TRBV15 and TRBJ1-4; 11 bases fit TRBD1. CDR1 is LNHNV, CDR2 YYDKDF, per germline (reference sequence). The CDR3 is 16 amino acids. The V and J ends lost 1 base and 5 bases, in that order; junction bases with no gene match: 3. The CDR3 nucleotides read TGTGCCACCAGCAGAGGGACAGGGGGCGGAAATGAAAAACTGTTTTTT. Protein sequence: CATSRGTGGGNEKLFF.

This chain links TRBV11-2 with TRBJ2-7; TRBD2 is a possible D gene (6 bases). The CDR3 is 13 residues long. The V gene's germline CDR1 is SGHAT and CDR2 FQNNGV. V was pared by 8 bases and J by 3 bases, with 14 bases between. The CDR3 is CASRSGASYEQYF. The CDR3 region has the DNA TGTGCCAGCCGTAGCGGTGCTAGCTACGAGCAGTACTTC.

V gene TRBV25-1 combines with J gene TRBJ1-1; tentatively, D is TRBD1 (6 bases). From germline, CDR1 is MGHDK and CDR2 SYGVNS. Trimming left V 4 bases short and J 7 bases short, with 28 bases between. The CDR3 runs to 18 residues. The DNA for the CDR3 is TGTGCCAGCAGTGTCGACAGGATGGGTTTAGGCCTCCTGGGTGAAGCTTTCTTT. Translated, it gives CASSVDRMGLGLLGEAFF.

The chain is built from TRBV19 and TRBJ2-1, with D possibly TRBD1 on 6 matching bases. V dropped 6 bases and J dropped 8 bases, with 20 bases sitting between them. Germline-derived CDR1 and CDR2 are LNHDA and SQIVND (reference sequence). This CDR3 region has 15 residues. CDR3 bases: TGTGCCAGTAGATCACCTCACAGGGCCCTCGATGAGCAGTTCTTC. Protein: CASRSPHRALDEQFF.

The V and J genes are TRBV4-2 and TRBJ2-1, with 8 bases identical to TRBD2. From germline, CDR1 is LGHNA and CDR2 YNFKEQ. The J segment lost 5 bases and the V segment lost 0 bases, leaving 12 bases of the junction unmatched. CDR3 length: 18 amino acids. CDR3 in amino acids: CASSQDTGPGGYNNEQFF. In nucleotides, the CDR3 is TGTGCCAGCAGCCAAGATACGGGACCGGGGGGGTATAACAATGAGCAGTTCTTC.

V usage is TRBV2 and J usage is TRBJ2-2, with D possibly TRBD1 on 6 matching bases. Germline lookup yields CDR1 SNHLY and CDR2 FYNNEI. V lost 6 bases and J lost 4, with 15 bases in between. The CDR3 consists of 15 residues. CDR3 in amino acids: CASSFETGSTGELFF. The CDR3 DNA follows: TGTGCCAGCAGCTTTGAAACAGGGAGCACCGGGGAGCTGTTTTTT.

CDR3 sequence reads: CASSQASFLSGANVLTF. CDR3 in DNA: TGTGCCAGCAGCCAGGCTAGCTTCTTGTCTGGGGCCAACGTCCTGACTTTC. The chain joins TRBV4-2 to TRBJ2-6, with TRBD2 as a possible D gene (5 bases). Germline CDR1 LGHNA, CDR2 YNFKEQ. The V end lost 3 bases, the J end lost 1 base, and 13 bases lay between the germline ends. The CDR3 loop spans 17 amino acids.

This chain links TRBV5-5 with TRBJ2-1; possibly TRBD2 for D (6 bases). Germline loops: CDR1 SGHKS, CDR2 YYEKEE (reference sequence). The V end lost 0 bases, the J end lost 5 bases, and 9 bases lay between the germline ends. CDR3 length: 14 amino acids. The CDR3 sequence is CASSLAGGDNEQFF. CDR3 coding DNA: TGTGCCAGCAGCTTGGCCGGCGGGGACAATGAGCAGTTCTTC.

V is TRBV15 and J is TRBJ2-2, with 11 bases lining up with TRBD2. The CDR3 loop spans 18 amino acids. V shed 0 bases, J shed 4 bases, and the junction held 7 bases outside the gene matches. The V gene's germline CDR1 is LNHNV and CDR2 YYDKDF (reference sequence). The CDR3 is CATSRDYVAGGSTGELFF. In DNA form, the CDR3 reads TGTGCCACCAGCAGAGATTACGTAGCGGGAGGGTCCACCGGGGAGCTGTTTTTT.

The chain carries TRBV5-1 and TRBJ2-2; weak D call: TRBD1 (5 bases). Looked up from germline, CDR1 is SGHRS and CDR2 is YFSETQ. V shed 6 bases and J shed 9 bases, with 21 bases lying between them. There are 15 residues in the CDR3. CDR3 nucleotide sequence: TGCGCCAGCACAACCCTCAGGGATGGGCCGAGGGAGCTGTTTTTT. Encoded protein: CASTTLRDGPRELFF.

This clone appeared a few times. The chain couples TRBV10-1 to TRBJ1-1; D is uncertain. The germline CDR1 and CDR2 sequences are WNHNN and SYGVQD (reference sequence). The CDR3 sequence is 13 residues long. The V end was cut by 0 bases, the J end by 1 base, with 3 bases between. The CDR3 loop reads CASSESQNTEAFF. CDR3 bases: TGCGCCAGCAGTGAGTCTCAGAACACTGAAGCTTTCTTT.

In DNA, the CDR3 is TGTGCCATCAAGGAGACAGGGGCGGTGCAGTACTTC. It translates to CAIKETGAVQYF. V is TRBV10-3 and J is TRBJ2-7, with TRBD1 matching 8 bases. The trim removed 7 bases at V and 9 bases at J, leaving 8 bases unmatched. Germline CDR1 ENHRY, CDR2 SYGVKD. This CDR3 comprises 12 residues.

The rearrangement uses TRBV7-9 and TRBJ2-7, with 7 bases fitting TRBD2. The V gene end was trimmed by 4 bases and the J gene end by 6 bases; junction bases not matched to a gene: 12. CDR3 length: 15 residues. CDR1 and CDR2 (germline): SEHNR, FQNEAQ (reference sequence). The CDR3 spells CASSSEETGGIEQYF. The CDR3, as DNA: TGTGCCAGCAGCTCCGAGGAGACCGGGGGGATCGAGCAGTACTTC.

This chain joins TRBV6-1 and TRBJ2-3; perhaps TRBD2 as D (7 bases). This CDR3 is 14 amino acids long. The germline V gene encodes CDR1 MNHNS and CDR2 SASEGT. Trimming stripped 4 bases from V and 7 bases from J, with 15 bases between. CDR3 sequence: CASSARGGGNTQYF. The CDR3 DNA follows: TGTGCCAGCAGTGCGAGGGGGGGTGGGAATACGCAGTATTTT.

The gene calls are TRBV6-1 and TRBJ2-7; TRBD1 might be the D (6 bases). V lost 6 bases to trimming and J lost 2 bases, with 11 bases between them. Germline CDR1 is MNHNS and CDR2 is SASEGT. This CDR3 contains 13 residues. CDR3 DNA sequence: TGTGCCAGCAGACCCGGACAGCCCTACGAGCAGTACTTC. It encodes CASRPGQPYEQYF.

The chain links TRBV2 to TRBJ2-7; TRBD2 is a possible D gene (6 bases). Between the trimmed V and J ends, which lost 5 bases and 1 base, there was a span of 15 bases. The CDR3 spans 15 residues. Germline lookup yields CDR1 SNHLY and CDR2 FYNNEI. The CDR3 spells CASSKLGSGSYEQYF. The DNA for the CDR3 is TGTGCCAGCAGTAAATTGGGTAGCGGATCCTACGAGCAGTACTTC.

This clone appeared once. V and J are TRBV6-6 and TRBJ1-6, with D uncertain. The length of the CDR3 is 15 residues. Germline CDR1 and CDR2: MNHNY and SVGAGI (reference sequence). Trimming took 7 bases from V and 10 from J, leaving 20 bases between them. The CDR3 protein is CASISPRQPGSPLHF. The CDR3, as DNA: TGTGCCAGCATCTCCCCGAGGCAGCCTGGATCACCCCTCCACTTT.